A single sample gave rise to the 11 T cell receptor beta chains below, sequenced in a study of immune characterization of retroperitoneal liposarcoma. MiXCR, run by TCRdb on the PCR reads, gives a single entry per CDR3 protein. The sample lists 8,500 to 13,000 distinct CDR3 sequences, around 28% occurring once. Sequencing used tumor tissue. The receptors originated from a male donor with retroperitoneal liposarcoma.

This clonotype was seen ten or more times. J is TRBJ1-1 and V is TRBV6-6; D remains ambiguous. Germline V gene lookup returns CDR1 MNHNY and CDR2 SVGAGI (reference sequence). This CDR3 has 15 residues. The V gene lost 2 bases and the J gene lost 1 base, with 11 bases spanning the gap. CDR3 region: CASSYGEGWNTEAFF. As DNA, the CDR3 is TGTGCCAGCAGTTACGGGGAGGGATGGAACACTGAAGCTTTCTTT.

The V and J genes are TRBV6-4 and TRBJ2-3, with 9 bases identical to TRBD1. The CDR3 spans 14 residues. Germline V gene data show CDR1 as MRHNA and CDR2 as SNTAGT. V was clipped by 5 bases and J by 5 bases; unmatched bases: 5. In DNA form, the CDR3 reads TGTGCCAGCAGTTCCGGGACAGGGAGAGATACGCAGTATTTT. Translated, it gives CASSSGTGRDTQYF.

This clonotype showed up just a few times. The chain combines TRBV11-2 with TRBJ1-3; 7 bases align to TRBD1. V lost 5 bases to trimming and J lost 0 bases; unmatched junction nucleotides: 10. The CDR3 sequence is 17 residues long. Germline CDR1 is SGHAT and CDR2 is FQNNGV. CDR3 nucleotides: TGTGCCAGCAGCCAGAACCCGGGACAGCTCTCTGGAAACACCATATATTTT. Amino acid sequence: CASSQNPGQLSGNTIYF. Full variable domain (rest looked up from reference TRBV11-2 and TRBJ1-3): EAGVAQSPRYKIIEKRQSVAFWCNPISGHATLYWYQQILGQGPKLLIQFQNNGVVDDSQLPKDRFSAERLKGVDSTLKIQPAKLEDSAVYLCASSQNPGQLSGNTIYFGEGSWLTVV.

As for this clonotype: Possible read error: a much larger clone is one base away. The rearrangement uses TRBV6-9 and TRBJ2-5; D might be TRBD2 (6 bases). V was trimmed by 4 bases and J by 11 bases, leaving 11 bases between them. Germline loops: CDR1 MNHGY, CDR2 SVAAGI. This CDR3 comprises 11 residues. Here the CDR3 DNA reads TGTGCCAGCAGTTGCTCGGGGGAGCAGTACTTC. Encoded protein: CASSCSGEQYF.

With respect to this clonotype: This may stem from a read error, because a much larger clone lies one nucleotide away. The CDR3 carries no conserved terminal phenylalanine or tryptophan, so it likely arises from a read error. CDR3 protein: CASSLNGLAGAQFL. CDR3 in DNA: TGTGCCAGCAGCTTAAATGGGCTAGCGGGAGCCCAGTTCCTC. The chain uses TRBV11-1 and TRBJ2-1; 10 bases align to TRBD2. The V segment lost 2 bases and the J segment 13 bases; nucleotides outside the gene matches: 8. This CDR3 has 14 amino acids. Germline CDR1 is SGHAT and CDR2 is FQDESV (reference sequence).

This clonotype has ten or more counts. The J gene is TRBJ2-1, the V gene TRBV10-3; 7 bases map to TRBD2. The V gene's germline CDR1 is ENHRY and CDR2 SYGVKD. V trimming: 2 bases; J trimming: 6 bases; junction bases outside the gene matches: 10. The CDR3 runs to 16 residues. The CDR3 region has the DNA TGTGCCATCAGTGAGGCTAGCGGAATCGGGGGCAATGAGCAGTTCTTC. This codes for CAISEASGIGGNEQFF.

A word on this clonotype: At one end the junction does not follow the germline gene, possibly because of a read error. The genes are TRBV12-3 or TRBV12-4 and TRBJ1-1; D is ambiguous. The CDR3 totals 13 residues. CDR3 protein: CASSLGVDPEAFF. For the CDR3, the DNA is TGTGCCAGCAGCTTAGGTGTTGATCCTGAAGCTTTCTTT.

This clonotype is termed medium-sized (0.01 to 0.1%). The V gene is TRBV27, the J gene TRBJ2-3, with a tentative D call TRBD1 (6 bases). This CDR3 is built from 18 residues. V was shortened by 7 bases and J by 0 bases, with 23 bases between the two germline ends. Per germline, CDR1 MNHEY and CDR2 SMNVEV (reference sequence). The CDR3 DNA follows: TGTGCCAGCATCCCCGCCCCGGTCGGACAGATGAGCACAGATACGCAGTATTTT. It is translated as CASIPAPVGQMSTDTQYF.

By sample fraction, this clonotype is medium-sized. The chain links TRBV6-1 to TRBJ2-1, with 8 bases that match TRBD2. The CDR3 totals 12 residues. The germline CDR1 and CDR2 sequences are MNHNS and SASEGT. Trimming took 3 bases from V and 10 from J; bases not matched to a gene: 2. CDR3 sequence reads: CASSDPGGEQFF. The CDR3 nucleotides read TGTGCCAGCAGTGACCCGGGGGGGGAGCAGTTCTTC.

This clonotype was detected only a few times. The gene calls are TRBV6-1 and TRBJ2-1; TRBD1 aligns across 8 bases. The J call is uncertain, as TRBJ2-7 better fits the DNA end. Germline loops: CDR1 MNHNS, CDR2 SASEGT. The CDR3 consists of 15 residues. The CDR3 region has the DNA TGTGCCAGCAGTTCCAGGGGGCGATCTGACAATGAGCAGTACTTC. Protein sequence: CASSSRGRSDNEQYF.

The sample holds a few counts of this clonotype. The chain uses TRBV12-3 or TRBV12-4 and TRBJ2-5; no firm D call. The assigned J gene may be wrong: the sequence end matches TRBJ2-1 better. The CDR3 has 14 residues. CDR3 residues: CASCYSTTQETQFF. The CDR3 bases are TGTGCCAGCTGTTATTCGACCACCCAAGAGACCCAGTTCTTC.